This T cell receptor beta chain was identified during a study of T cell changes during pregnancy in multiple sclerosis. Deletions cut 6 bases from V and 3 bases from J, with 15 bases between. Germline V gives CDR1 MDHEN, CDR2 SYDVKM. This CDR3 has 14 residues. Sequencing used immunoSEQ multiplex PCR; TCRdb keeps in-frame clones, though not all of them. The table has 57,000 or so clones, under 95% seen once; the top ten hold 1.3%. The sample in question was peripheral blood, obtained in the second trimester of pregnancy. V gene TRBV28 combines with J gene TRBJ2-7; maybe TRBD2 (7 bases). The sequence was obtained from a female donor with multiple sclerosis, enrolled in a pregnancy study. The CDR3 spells CASRVGGANYEQYF. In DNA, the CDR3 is TGTGCCAGCAGGGTAGGGGGGGCCAACTACGAGCAGTACTTC.